This record covers a single T cell receptor (beta chain). Its antigen is not known. Treatment meaning: 19 received Ad26.COV2.S at low or high dose, single or two shots; about five received placebo; per-sample allocation not given. Day 63 following the first vaccine or placebo injection was when the samples were taken. In Boston, an adult donor aged 18-55 years took part. Vaccination used an Ad26 vector expressing Wuhan-strain SARS-CoV-2 spike. This specimen belongs to a study of Ad26.COV2.S vaccination and SARS-CoV-2 variants. At the level of the study: Sample donor was a member of the COV1001 Ad26.COV2.S trial arm.

General study findings and limits: Those who received the vaccine showed greater spike-specific TCR breadth than those given placebo.

The repertoire was sequenced with immunoSEQ multiplex PCR; TCRdb's copy has only in-frame clones and lacks some. Here the sample spans a few hundred thousand clones, approximately 83% being singletons. The sample was peripheral blood, taken in a trial of Ad26.COV2.S vaccine versus placebo. This receptor was taken from a person between 18 and 65 years old who received the Ad26.COV2.S COVID-19 vaccine or a placebo.

The CDR3 region is CASNRGMGRSYNEQFF. In nucleotides, the CDR3 is TGTGCCAGCAACAGGGGGATGGGACGCTCCTACAATGAGCAGTTCTTC. V usage is TRBV11-2 and J usage is TRBJ2-1, with TRBD1 matching 8 bases. The ends lost 7 bases at V and 0 bases at J; junction bases unmatched: 8. Germline CDR1 and CDR2: SGHAT and FQNNGV. CDR3 length: 16 residues.